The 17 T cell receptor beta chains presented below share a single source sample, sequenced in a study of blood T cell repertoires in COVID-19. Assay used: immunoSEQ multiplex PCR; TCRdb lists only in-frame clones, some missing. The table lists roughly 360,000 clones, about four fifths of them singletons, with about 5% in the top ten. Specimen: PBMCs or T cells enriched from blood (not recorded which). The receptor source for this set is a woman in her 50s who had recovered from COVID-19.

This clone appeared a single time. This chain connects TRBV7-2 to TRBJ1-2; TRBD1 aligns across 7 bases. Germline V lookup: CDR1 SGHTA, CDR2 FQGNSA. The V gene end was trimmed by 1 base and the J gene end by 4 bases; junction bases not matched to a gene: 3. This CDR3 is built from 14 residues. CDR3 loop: CASSLGTGLYGYTF. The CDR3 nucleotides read TGTGCCAGCAGCTTAGGGACAGGCCTCTATGGCTACACCTTC.

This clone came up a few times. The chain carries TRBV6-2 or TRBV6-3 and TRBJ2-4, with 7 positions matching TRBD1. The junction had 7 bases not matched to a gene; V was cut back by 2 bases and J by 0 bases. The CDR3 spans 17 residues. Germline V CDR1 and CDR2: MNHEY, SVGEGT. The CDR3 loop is CASSYPGQIVAKNIQYF. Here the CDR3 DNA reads TGTGCCAGCAGTTACCCGGGACAGATCGTAGCCAAAAACATTCAGTACTTC.

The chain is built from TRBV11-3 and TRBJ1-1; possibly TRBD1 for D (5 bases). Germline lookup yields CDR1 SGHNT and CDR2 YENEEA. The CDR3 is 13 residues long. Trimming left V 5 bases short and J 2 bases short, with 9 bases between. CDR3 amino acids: CASSLGHNTEAFF. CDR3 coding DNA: TGTGCCAGCAGCCTCGGACACAACACTGAAGCTTTCTTT.

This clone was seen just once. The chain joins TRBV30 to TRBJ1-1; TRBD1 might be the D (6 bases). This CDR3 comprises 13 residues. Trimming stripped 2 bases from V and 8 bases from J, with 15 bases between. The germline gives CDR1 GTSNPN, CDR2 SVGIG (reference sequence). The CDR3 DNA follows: TGTGCCTGGAGTACCCAATACAGGGTGGAAGCTTTCTTT. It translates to CAWSTQYRVEAFF.

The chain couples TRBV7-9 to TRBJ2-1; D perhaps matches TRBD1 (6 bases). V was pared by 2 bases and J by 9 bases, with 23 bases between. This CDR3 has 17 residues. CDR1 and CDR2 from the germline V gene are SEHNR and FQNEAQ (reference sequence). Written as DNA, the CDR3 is TGTGCCAGCAGCTTATCGGGTGTGGGACACTTGGGTGGTGAGCAGTTCTTC. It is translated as CASSLSGVGHLGGEQFF.

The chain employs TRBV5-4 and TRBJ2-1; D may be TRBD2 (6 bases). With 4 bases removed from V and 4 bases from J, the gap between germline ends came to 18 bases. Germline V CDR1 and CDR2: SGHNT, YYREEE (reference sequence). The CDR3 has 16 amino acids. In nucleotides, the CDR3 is TGTGCCAGCAGCAGTGGGGGGTTTTTGGAATACAATGAGCAGTTCTTC. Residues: CASSSGGFLEYNEQFF.

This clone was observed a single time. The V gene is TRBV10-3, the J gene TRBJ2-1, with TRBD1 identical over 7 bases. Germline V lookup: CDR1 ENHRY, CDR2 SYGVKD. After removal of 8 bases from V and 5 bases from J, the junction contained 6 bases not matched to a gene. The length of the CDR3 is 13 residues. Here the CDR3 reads CAIRRDRDNEQFF. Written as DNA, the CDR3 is TGTGCCATCCGCCGGGACAGAGACAATGAGCAGTTCTTC.

The DNA for the CDR3 is TGTGCCTGGAGTGTACAGAGCCAGGGTAACTATGGCTACACCTTC. Protein: CAWSVQSQGNYGYTF. The chain links TRBV30 to TRBJ1-2; a possible D gene is TRBD1 (5 bases). There are 15 residues in the CDR3. Trimming stripped 0 bases from V and 1 base from J, with 12 bases between. Per the germline V gene, CDR1 is GTSNPN and CDR2 is SVGIG (reference sequence).

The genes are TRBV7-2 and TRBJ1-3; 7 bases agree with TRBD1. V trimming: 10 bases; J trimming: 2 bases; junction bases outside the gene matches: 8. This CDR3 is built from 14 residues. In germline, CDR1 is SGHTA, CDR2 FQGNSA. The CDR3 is CATRTGSAGNTIYF. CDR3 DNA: TGTGCCACCCGGACAGGCTCGGCTGGAAACACCATATATTTT.

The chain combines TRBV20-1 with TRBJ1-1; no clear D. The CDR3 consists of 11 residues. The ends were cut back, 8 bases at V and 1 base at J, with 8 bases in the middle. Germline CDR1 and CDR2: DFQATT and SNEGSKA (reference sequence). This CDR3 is CSRTANTEAFF. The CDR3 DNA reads TGCAGTCGAACAGCGAACACTGAAGCTTTCTTT.

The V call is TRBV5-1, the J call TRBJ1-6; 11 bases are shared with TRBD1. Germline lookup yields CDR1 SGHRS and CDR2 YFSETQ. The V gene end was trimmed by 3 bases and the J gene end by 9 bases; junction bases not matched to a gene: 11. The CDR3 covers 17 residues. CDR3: CASSSGPGTGGSSPLHF. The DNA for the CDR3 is TGCGCCAGCAGCTCCGGGCCGGGGACAGGGGGGTCTTCACCCCTCCACTTT.

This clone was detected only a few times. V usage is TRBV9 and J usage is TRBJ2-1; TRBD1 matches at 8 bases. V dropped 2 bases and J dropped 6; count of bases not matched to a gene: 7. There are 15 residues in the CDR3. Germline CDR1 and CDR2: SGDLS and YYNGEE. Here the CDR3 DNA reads TGTGCCAGCAGCGTCGCACAGGGGGAGATCAATGAGCAGTTCTTC. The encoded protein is CASSVAQGEINEQFF.

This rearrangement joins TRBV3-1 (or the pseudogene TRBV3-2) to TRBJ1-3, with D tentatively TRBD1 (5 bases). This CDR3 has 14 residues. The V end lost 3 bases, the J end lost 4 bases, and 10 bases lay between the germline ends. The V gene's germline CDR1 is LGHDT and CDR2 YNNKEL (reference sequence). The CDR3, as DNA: TGTGCCAGCAGCCAGGGCTGGGGCGGAAACACCATATATTTT. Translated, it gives CASSQGWGGNTIYF.

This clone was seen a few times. The CDR3 DNA reads TGTGCCAGCAGCTTTTCGTCGACAGGGCTTCGACGGGGTGGCTACACCTTC. Protein: CASSFSSTGLRRGGYTF. The genes are TRBV7-2 and TRBJ1-2, with 7 bases that match TRBD1. Losses at the gene ends were 3 bases for V and 7 bases for J; bases not matched to a gene: 17. CDR1 is SGHTA and CDR2 is FQGNSA in the germline V gene. The CDR3 is 17 amino acids.

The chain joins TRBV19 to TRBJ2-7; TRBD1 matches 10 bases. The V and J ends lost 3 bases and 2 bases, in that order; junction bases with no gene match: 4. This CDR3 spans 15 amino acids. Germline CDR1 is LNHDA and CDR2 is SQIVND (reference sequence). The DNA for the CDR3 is TGTGCCAGTAGTATCGGGACAGGGGTTACCTACGAGCAGTACTTC. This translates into CASSIGTGVTYEQYF. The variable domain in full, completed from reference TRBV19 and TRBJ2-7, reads DGGITQSPKYLFRKEGQNVTLSCEQNLNHDAMYWYRQDPGQGLRLIYYSQIVNDFQKGDIAEGYSVSREKKESFPLTVTSAQKNPTAFYLCASSIGTGVTYEQYFGPGTRLTVT.

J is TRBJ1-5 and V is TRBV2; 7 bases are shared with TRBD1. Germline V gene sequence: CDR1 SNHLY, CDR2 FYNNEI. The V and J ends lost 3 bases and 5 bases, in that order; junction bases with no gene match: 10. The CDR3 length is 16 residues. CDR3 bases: TGTGCCAGCAGTGAGAGAGGGACAGCTTTCGATCAGCCCCAGCATTTT. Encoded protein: CASSERGTAFDQPQHF.

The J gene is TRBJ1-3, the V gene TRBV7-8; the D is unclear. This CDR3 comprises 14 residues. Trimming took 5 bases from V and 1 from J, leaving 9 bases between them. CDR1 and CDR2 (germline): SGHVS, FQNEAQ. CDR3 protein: CASSARSSGNTIYF. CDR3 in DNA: TGTGCCAGCAGCGCGCGGTCGTCTGGAAACACCATATATTTT.